The clone carrying this T cell receptor beta chain appeared once. These data belong to a study of cytotoxic CD8 clonotypes in ibrutinib-treated CLL. TCRdb's table, derived via immunoSEQ multiplex PCR, lists solely in-frame clones and lacks some. The sample comprises almost 85,000 clones, 86% of which are singletons, and around 5.4% rests with the top ten. Trimming cost V 4 bases and J 0 bases, with 15 bases left between them. CDR3 length equals 17 residues. CDR1 is LNHDA and CDR2 is SQIVND in the germline V gene (reference sequence). The rearrangement links TRBV19 to TRBJ2-2; maybe TRBD2 (5 bases). The TCR was taken from a human donor with chronic lymphocytic leukemia. Sequenced here: PBMCs, sampled before ibrutinib treatment. This chain's CDR3 is CASSNSPPLANTGELFF. CDR3 DNA sequence: TGTGCCAGTAGTAATTCCCCCCCACTAGCGAACACCGGGGAGCTGTTTTTT.